This TCR beta chain derives from a study of a mutant IDH1 vaccine in newly diagnosed glioma (dated by TCRdb to about 2021). Study-wide context: Vaccination was initiated 4-6 weeks after radiotherapy alone, or concurrently with temozolomide cycles in the chemotherapy-containing groups. Of the roughly 32 treated patients, around 62% were male and about 40% were female, and a mean age of roughly 37 years was recorded. Before enrollment, patients had received standard therapy of radiotherapy alone, temozolomide alone, or radiochemotherapy with temozolomide; most received the combination. Visit V12 was the week-35 safety follow-up and visit V13 was the week-47 end of study. Six visits were used for peripheral blood collection: V03 (baseline), V05, V07, V10, V12 and V13. Longitudinal TCRB deep sequencing was performed for approximately 24 treated patients wherever samples were available for exploratory analyses. Beyond this particular receptor, the publication reports: According to the authors, sample limitations meant that analyses of patient blood samples could not be reproduced. Selection of PBMC samples for TCRB deep sequencing was based on availability. Pseudoprogression seemed to be unrelated to changes in the top peripheral T cell clonotypes found by TCRB sequencing. Immune responses induced by the vaccine were seen in roughly 92% of patients across multiple MHC alleles.

The time point label on this specimen signifies: week 35, safety follow-up. Each vaccine dose was 300 ug of a 20-mer mutant IDH1 peptide in Montanide, given subcutaneously with topical imiquimod. Eight vaccinations were administered to patients in weeks 1, 3, 5, 7, 11, 15, 19 and 23, corresponding to visits V03 through V10. Donors had newly diagnosed WHO grade 3 or 4 IDH1-mutant astrocytomas with loss of nuclear ATRX. The samples were drawn from NOA16, a multicentre, single-arm, open-label phase I trial in Germany that tested a mutant IDH1 peptide vaccine in humans for the first time. Genomic DNA for TCRB sequencing was extracted from EDTA blood using the DNeasy Blood and Tissue Kit. The library was produced with the immunoSEQ multiplex PCR assay. Rearranged TCR beta chain sequences were amplified using the hsTCRB Kit according to the manufacturer's protocol. Sequencing of TCRB libraries was carried out on an Illumina MiSeq. The published analysis was carried out like this. The proprietary platform of the kit vendor was used for demultiplexing, trimming and gene mapping. TCRdb carries this immuneACCESS record with in-frame sequences only. Its versions omit some clonotypes, under half of them owing to an unresolved V gene in the studies checked, with the rest unexplained. For V, J and clone size, that table is used; D and trimming come from the DNA. The sample data list roughly 52,000 clones, and 70% to 80% of these were observed just once. 9% to 15% of the sample goes to the ten largest clones.

As regards this clone: Its antigen is still unknown. Per-base qualities were not stored, and no clone one base away is much larger.

The CDR3 spans 15 residues, from the cysteine through the phenylalanine. The retained sequence is limited to the CDR3, 45 bases, with the frame set at the first base. CDR1 and CDR2 (LGHNT, FRNRAP) derive from the germline V gene. V is cut by 9 bases and J by 0 bases, and the space between the germline ends is 15 bases. The sequencing here drew on PBMCs, taken from a glioma patient whose treatment included an IDH1 peptide vaccine. This receptor was taken from a man in his forties with glioma. In this chain, TRBV12-5 is recombined with TRBJ1-3; no D gene is confidently identified. At the DNA level, the sequence is TGTGCTAGCGGACCCGGACGGAGCTCTGGAAACACCATATATTTT. Its protein product is CASGPGRSSGNTIYF.